Given below is one T cell receptor beta chain in context. Antigen unknown. The data were taken from a study of vaccination effects on CD4 cells after COVID-19. Across the whole study: Viral peptide pool expansion of antigen-specific CD4+ T cells preceded sequencing in the ViraFEST assay. After under 2.5 million PBMC were placed in each well, they were cultured with approximately 9.4 IU/ml IL-2 and approximately 10 ug/ml peptides. General study points: In healthy vaccinees, only 1 of 255 vaccine-induced clones cross-reacted with common cold coronaviruses. Convalescent patients numbered few in the study; early post-infection timepoints were missing entirely.

After roughly 11 days in culture, the CD4+ T cells were isolated. V was pared by 4 bases and J by 2 bases, with 6 bases between. This CDR3 region has 13 residues. Per germline, CDR1 KGHDR and CDR2 SFDVKD. The table came from immunoSEQ multiplex PCR; TCRdb's copy has only in-frame clones and leaves some out. The sample records 65,000 to 80,000 clones, about 74% being singletons. The specimen was CD4+ T cells from PBMCs cultured without peptide, collected before COVID-19 vaccination. The TCR originated in a human donor who received a COVID-19 vaccine. The chain recombines TRBV24-1 with TRBJ2-3, with D hard to call. CDR3 coding DNA: TGTGCCACCAGTGAACCCCTCACAGATACGCAGTATTTT. Encoded protein: CATSEPLTDTQYF.